These 21 T cell receptor beta chains were all obtained from the same sample, sequenced in a study of blood T cell repertoires in COVID-19 (TCRdb year 2020). Library creation used the immunoSEQ multiplex PCR assay. Here the immuneACCESS table is served through TCRdb, limited to in-frame sequences with V and J called. Missing clones are a known gap in these copies; in checked studies unresolved V genes cover under half, and the rest lacks a known reason. Across this sample there are 250,000 to 300,000 clones, with 89% seen only once. The top ten clones comprise approximately 2% of the sample. Specimen: peripheral blood. The receptors here all came from a man in his fifties with acute or convalescent COVID-19.

The chain combines TRBV7-9 with TRBJ2-7, with unresolved D. The V gene's germline CDR1 is SEHNR and CDR2 FQNEAQ (reference sequence). The CDR3 consists of 14 residues. V lost 2 bases, J lost 5 bases, and 13 bases lay in between. CDR3 protein: CASSLSRRLDEQYF. CDR3 DNA: TGTGCCAGCAGCTTAAGTAGGAGATTGGACGAGCAGTACTTC.

The chain employs TRBV10-3 and TRBJ2-1, with TRBD2 as a possible D gene (6 bases). This CDR3 is built from 16 residues. The germline V gene encodes CDR1 ENHRY and CDR2 SYGVKD. Trimming left V 0 bases short and J 8 bases short, with 17 bases between. The CDR3 reads CAISESSVTGVHEQFF. CDR3 DNA sequence: TGTGCCATCAGTGAGTCTTCTGTAACGGGGGTACATGAGCAGTTCTTC.

The chain is built from TRBV24-1 and TRBJ2-2, with D possibly matching TRBD1 (5 bases). Trimming stripped 4 bases from V and 7 bases from J, with 18 bases between. This CDR3 has 16 residues. From germline, CDR1 is KGHDR and CDR2 SFDVKD. CDR3 loop: CATSDRGRQKDGELFF. CDR3 nucleotide sequence: TGTGCCACCAGTGACCGAGGCAGACAGAAGGACGGGGAGCTGTTTTTT.

V and J are TRBV30 and TRBJ2-2, with 7 bases fitting TRBD1. Germline CDR1 reads GTSNPN; CDR2 reads SVGIG (reference sequence). The V segment lost 3 bases and the J segment 1 base; nucleotides outside the gene matches: 8. CDR3 length: 16 amino acids. CDR3 amino acids: CAWRLTGAQNTGELFF. CDR3 DNA sequence: TGTGCCTGGAGGCTCACAGGGGCCCAGAACACCGGGGAGCTGTTTTTT.

CDR3 nucleotide sequence: TGTGCCAGCAGTGAACAATCCGGGTATGAGACCGGGGAGCTGTTTTTT. Translation gives CASSEQSGYETGELFF. The chain employs TRBV2 and TRBJ2-2; no reliable D call. Trimming cost V 2 bases and J 5 bases, with 15 bases left between them. The CDR3 extends over 16 amino acids. Germline loops: CDR1 SNHLY, CDR2 FYNNEI.

The chain links TRBV27 to TRBJ1-6; 8 bases align to TRBD1. The CDR3 is made up of 14 amino acids. Trimming at V came to 6 bases and at J to 8 bases, leaving 6 bases not matched to a gene. CDR1 MNHEY and CDR2 SMNVEV come from the germline V gene (reference sequence). CDR3 region: CASRTQGEYSPLHF. For the CDR3, the DNA is TGTGCCAGCAGGACACAGGGGGAGTATTCACCCCTCCACTTT.

The gene calls are TRBV14 and TRBJ2-7; 9 nucleotides line up with TRBD1. With V trimmed by 3 bases and J by 5 bases, 11 bases remained unmatched. The CDR3 loop spans 16 amino acids. Germline CDR1 and CDR2: SGHDN and FVKESK. The CDR3 loop reads CASSHLPGQGSHEQYF. The CDR3 DNA sequence: TGTGCCAGCAGCCATTTACCGGGACAGGGCTCGCACGAGCAGTACTTC.

The chain uses TRBV15 and TRBJ2-2, with D possibly TRBD1 on 6 matching bases. The CDR3 runs 15 residues. Germline V gene lookup returns CDR1 LNHNV and CDR2 YYDKDF (reference sequence). Trimming removed 2 bases at V and 2 bases at J, with 9 bases between. The CDR3 nucleotides are TGTGCCACCAGCAGACAGGGGACCAACACCGGGGAGCTGTTTTTT. Protein product: CATSRQGTNTGELFF.

Concerning this clone: One end of the junction fails to match germline, which may point to a read error. CDR3 residues: CASSPQRGQSEDF. The CDR3 DNA is TGTGCCAGCAGTCCCCAAAGAGGGCAGAGTGAAGATTTC. The chain couples TRBV27 to TRBJ1-2; no clear D. The CDR3 covers 13 residues. The germline V gene encodes CDR1 MNHEY and CDR2 SMNVEV (reference sequence).

The chain is built from TRBV5-5 and TRBJ1-1; 9 bases agree with TRBD1. The CDR3 is 15 amino acids. Germline assignment: CDR1 SGHKS and CDR2 YYEKEE (reference sequence). Losses at the gene ends were 2 bases for V and 3 bases for J; bases not matched to a gene: 5. This CDR3 is CASSFTGGGDTEAFF. The CDR3 coding sequence is TGTGCCAGCAGCTTCACAGGGGGCGGGGACACTGAAGCTTTCTTT.

The gene calls are TRBV14 and TRBJ1-5; D gene unclear. The germline V gene has CDR1 SGHDN and CDR2 FVKESK. CDR3 length: 17 residues. Trimming removed 1 base at V and 4 bases at J, with 17 bases between. The CDR3 protein is CASSQGPVGDLNQPQHF. CDR3 nucleotides: TGTGCCAGCAGCCAAGGCCCCGTCGGGGATTTGAATCAGCCCCAGCATTTT.

This clone has just one count. The gene calls are TRBV5-1 and TRBJ1-1; maybe TRBD1 (6 bases). The CDR3 sequence is 13 residues long. From germline, CDR1 is SGHRS and CDR2 YFSETQ. Trimming stripped 2 bases from V and 6 bases from J, with 11 bases between. The CDR3 sequence is CASSFTGLPEAFF. In nucleotides, the CDR3 is TGCGCCAGCAGCTTTACAGGGTTGCCTGAAGCTTTCTTT.

The chain's CDR3 is CASSSTGGSAQHF. CDR3 DNA sequence: TGTGCCAGCAGCTCGACAGGGGGGTCAGCCCAGCATTTT. This chain connects TRBV7-9 to TRBJ1-5; 9 bases are a match to TRBD1. V dropped 4 bases and J dropped 11; count of bases not matched to a gene: 6. Germline values: CDR1 SEHNR, CDR2 FQNEAQ (reference sequence). The CDR3 loop spans 13 amino acids.

This clone was seen once. The chain joins TRBV2 to TRBJ1-1, with no clear D. CDR3 length: 15 amino acids. V lost 1 base to trimming and J lost 6 bases, with 15 bases between them. CDR1 is SNHLY and CDR2 is FYNNEI in the germline V gene. DNA of the CDR3: TGTGCCAGCAGTGAAGGCCAGGTCCCCGGGGCTGAAGCTTTCTTT. This encodes CASSEGQVPGAEAFF.

This chain uses TRBV6-6 with TRBJ2-7; possibly TRBD2 for D (6 bases). Deletions cut 2 bases from V and 7 bases from J, with 6 bases between. CDR1 is MNHNY and CDR2 is SVGAGI in the germline V gene (reference sequence). The CDR3 consists of 11 residues. The CDR3 DNA is TGTGCCAGCAGTTACGGGGGGGAGCAGTACTTC. Amino acid sequence: CASSYGGEQYF.

The chain joins TRBV6-4 to TRBJ1-4; no firm D call. Germline CDR1 reads MRHNA; CDR2 reads SNTAGT. V gave up 4 bases and J gave up 2 bases, with 23 bases separating them. The CDR3 totals 19 residues. The CDR3 region has the DNA TGTGCCAGCAGTGGTAACTCGTCGGGTCCCCTTTCCACTAATGAAAAACTGTTTTTT. This codes for CASSGNSSGPLSTNEKLFF.

The chain combines TRBV19 with TRBJ2-3; D uncertain. Germline V gene lookup returns CDR1 LNHDA and CDR2 SQIVND (reference sequence). There are 15 residues in the CDR3. V was cut by 2 bases and J by 0 bases, with 9 bases left in between. CDR3 protein: CASSILTSSTDTQYF. The DNA for the CDR3 is TGTGCCAGTAGTATACTTACTTCTAGCACAGATACGCAGTATTTT.

The chain combines TRBV7-8 with TRBJ2-5, with D perhaps TRBD1 (6 bases). V lost 5 bases and J 2 bases, leaving 15 bases between the germline ends. CDR1 SGHVS and CDR2 FQNEAQ come from the germline V gene. The CDR3 is 15 residues long. This CDR3 reads CASSPAGGEQETQYF. The CDR3 DNA is TGTGCCAGCAGCCCCGCTGGGGGCGAGCAAGAGACCCAGTACTTC.

The CDR3 here is CASSAPGSSGNTIYF. The CDR3 nucleotides are TGTGCCAGCAGCGCACCGGGGTCCTCTGGAAACACCATATATTTT. V is TRBV7-9 and J is TRBJ1-3; D ambiguous. Trimming cost V 5 bases and J 0 bases, with 11 bases left between them. Germline V gene data show CDR1 as SEHNR and CDR2 as FQNEAQ (reference sequence). The CDR3 covers 15 residues.

This chain uses TRBV10-3 with TRBJ2-2; no reliable D call. Germline CDR1 and CDR2: ENHRY and SYGVKD. The CDR3 consists of 16 residues. V lost 0 bases to trimming and J lost 7 bases, with 15 bases between them. The CDR3 loop reads CAISESISRSFGELFF. The CDR3 coding sequence is TGTGCCATCAGTGAGTCGATTTCCCGGTCTTTCGGGGAGCTGTTTTTT.

The J gene is TRBJ1-2, the V gene TRBV11-1; TRBD1 aligns across 7 bases. The CDR3 has 14 amino acids. After removal of 3 bases from V and 3 bases from J, the junction contained 4 bases not matched to a gene. Germline V gene data show CDR1 as SGHAT and CDR2 as FQDESV (reference sequence). The CDR3 coding sequence is TGTGCCAGCAGCTTGAGACAGGGATACTATGGCTACACCTTC. Its protein is CASSLRQGYYGYTF.